What follows describes a single TCR beta chain. Its antigen is not known. This record belongs to a study of CD8+ T cells in alopecia areata. Study-level points and caveats: How baseline CD8+ expansion relates to response remains uncertain (there was one nonresponder). Lesional scalp exceeded normal scalp in clonality, especially in alopecia totalis/universalis. The study found that many expanded lesional clones persisted in scalp and blood during tofacitinib. Among the 100 top clones, expanded CD8+ clones, like scalp clonality, were significantly decreased by tofacitinib.

After isolation, RNA underwent reverse transcription to generate cDNA as the sequencing template. Assay: immunoSEQ multiplex PCR; the TCRdb copy retains only in-frame clones and omits some. Of roughly 210,000 clones listed, roughly two fifths are singletons. The treatment: oral pan-JAK inhibitor, 5-10 mg twice daily. CDR3 length: 14 residues. CDR1 and CDR2 (germline): SEHNR, FQNEAQ (reference sequence). The germline V and J ends were trimmed by 0 bases and 0 bases, with 5 bases remaining between them. Sequencing used CD4+ T cells sorted from blood, obtained at roughly week 36, from a patient treated with tofacitinib. This clonotype originated in a human donor with alopecia areata. The chain couples TRBV7-9 to TRBJ1-2; D may be TRBD1 (5 bases). The CDR3 DNA reads as TGTGCCAGCAGCTTAGCGGGGGCTAACTATGGCTACACCTTC. This gives the protein CASSLAGANYGYTF. The full variable domain, its missing parts supplied by reference TRBV7-9 and TRBJ1-2, is DTGVSQNPRHKITKRGQNVTFRCDPISEHNRLYWYRQTLGQGPEFLTYFQNEAQLEKSRLLSDRFSAERPKGSFSTLEIQRTEQGDSAMYLCASSLAGANYGYTFGSGTRLTVV.